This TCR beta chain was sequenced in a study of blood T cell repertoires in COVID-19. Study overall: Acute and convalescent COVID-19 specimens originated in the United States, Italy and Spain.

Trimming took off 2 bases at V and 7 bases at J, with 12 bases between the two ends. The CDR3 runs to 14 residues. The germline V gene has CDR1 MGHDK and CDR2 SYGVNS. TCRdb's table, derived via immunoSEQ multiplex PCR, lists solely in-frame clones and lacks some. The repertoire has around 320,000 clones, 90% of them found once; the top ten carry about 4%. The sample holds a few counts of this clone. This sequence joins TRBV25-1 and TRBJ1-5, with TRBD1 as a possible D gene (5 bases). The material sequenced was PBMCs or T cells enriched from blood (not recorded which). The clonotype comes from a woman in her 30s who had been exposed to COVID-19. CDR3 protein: CASSETGGAQPQHF. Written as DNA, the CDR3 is TGTGCCAGCAGTGAAACCGGGGGAGCACAGCCCCAGCATTTT.